These 27 T cell receptor beta chains were all obtained from the same sample, sequenced in a study of T cell responses to AZD1222 COVID-19 vaccine. The method was immunoSEQ multiplex PCR; TCRdb's version includes in-frame clones alone and lacks a portion of them. The data show 90,000 to 120,000 clones, more than 90% seen once. Sequences were derived from peripheral blood, sampled on day 0 of AZD1222 vaccination. These receptors came from an adult in good health.

The rearrangement links TRBV10-3 to TRBJ2-5; 8 bases are a match to TRBD1. Germline values: CDR1 ENHRY, CDR2 SYGVKD. The CDR3 has 13 amino acids. Losses at the gene ends were 5 bases for V and 5 bases for J; bases not matched to a gene: 4. CDR3 in DNA: TGTGCCATCAGTTTTCAGGGGGCTGAGACCCAGTACTTC. Protein sequence: CAISFQGAETQYF.

The rearrangement links TRBV6-5 to TRBJ1-3, with D possibly TRBD1 on 5 matching bases. Germline-derived CDR1 and CDR2 are MNHEY and SVGAGI. Deletions cut 4 bases from V and 0 bases from J, with 13 bases between. CDR3 size: 16 residues. This CDR3 is CASSSAGAPSGNTIYF. In DNA form, the CDR3 reads TGTGCCAGCAGTTCCGCTGGGGCACCCTCTGGAAACACCATATATTTT.

This clone was detected a few times. The V call is TRBV5-3, the J call TRBJ1-5, with D unclear. TRBV5-3 belongs to the ORF category, with a function that is uncertain. The CDR3 has 15 residues. V was clipped by 0 bases and J by 0 bases, with 7 bases between them. CDR3 loop: CARSLAADSNQPQHF. The CDR3, as DNA: TGTGCCAGAAGCTTGGCGGCAGATAGCAATCAGCCCCAGCATTTT.

This chain connects TRBV6-5 to TRBJ1-1, with D possibly matching TRBD1 (6 bases). The CDR3 is 15 amino acids. From germline, CDR1 is MNHEY and CDR2 SVGAGI. Trimming left V 2 bases short and J 5 bases short, with 15 bases between. This CDR3 reads CASSYLGGAQTEAFF. The CDR3 DNA reads TGTGCCAGCAGTTACCTCGGGGGCGCGCAAACTGAAGCTTTCTTT.

The gene calls are TRBV30 and TRBJ1-2; the match to TRBD1 covers 10 bases. Germline loops: CDR1 GTSNPN, CDR2 SVGIG (reference sequence). The CDR3 covers 13 residues. J gave up 5 bases and V 3 bases, and 3 bases lay outside the gene matches. Here the CDR3 reads CAWRGQGLYGYTF. The CDR3 DNA is TGTGCCTGGAGGGGACAGGGGCTATATGGCTACACCTTC.

The chain is built from TRBV29-1 and TRBJ2-3; D unresolved. V was shortened by 0 bases and J by 6 bases, with 4 bases between the two germline ends. The germline CDR1 and CDR2 sequences are SQVTM and ANQGSEA. The CDR3 contains 11 residues. Here the CDR3 DNA reads TGCAGCGTTGAAGATCTTGATACGCAGTATTTT. This sequence encodes CSVEDLDTQYF.

The chain joins TRBV6-5 to TRBJ1-1; perhaps TRBD1 as D (6 bases). The CDR3 totals 14 residues. Germline V gene lookup returns CDR1 MNHEY and CDR2 SVGAGI. V lost 8 bases, J lost 2 bases, and 15 bases lay in between. The CDR3 DNA reads TGTGCCAGCGGGAGGGGGGCATCTAACACTGAAGCTTTCTTT. This gives the protein CASGRGASNTEAFF.

The rearrangement joins TRBV6-1 to TRBJ1-2; TRBD1 agrees at 8 bases. The CDR3 contains 13 residues. Germline CDR1 reads MNHNS; CDR2 reads SASEGT. J lost 9 bases, V lost 2 bases, and 5 bases had no gene match. CDR3 sequence reads: CASSELGTGSYTF. The DNA for the CDR3 is TGTGCCAGCAGTGAACTCGGGACAGGTAGCTACACCTTC.

CDR3 nucleotides: TGCGCCAGCAGCTCGGAGCTTTCAAACTCCTACAATGAGCAGTTCTTC. It specifies CASSSELSNSYNEQFF. The chain combines TRBV5-1 with TRBJ2-1, with no clear D. Germline assignment: CDR1 SGHRS and CDR2 YFSETQ. Trimming removed 3 bases at V and 0 bases at J, with 13 bases between. The CDR3 sequence is 16 residues long.

The rearrangement joins TRBV29-1 to TRBJ2-7, with D possibly TRBD1 on 5 matching bases. Per germline, CDR1 SQVTM and CDR2 ANQGSEA. This CDR3 is built from 13 residues. V lost 3 bases, J lost 5 bases, and 14 bases lay in between. For the CDR3, the DNA is TGCAGCGTTGACAGAGTTGGGGCCAACGAGCAGTACTTC. Amino acids: CSVDRVGANEQYF.

The chain couples TRBV7-3 to TRBJ1-1, with D perhaps matching TRBD1 (5 bases). Germline values: CDR1 SGHTA, CDR2 FQGTGA. The CDR3 covers 13 residues. V was shortened by 6 bases and J by 1 base, with 9 bases between the two germline ends. This CDR3 reads CASRQTENTEAFF. The DNA for the CDR3 is TGTGCCAGCAGACAGACAGAGAACACTGAAGCTTTCTTT.

This chain joins TRBV2 and TRBJ1-5; a weak D match, TRBD1 (6 bases). Trimming took 6 bases from V and 3 from J, leaving 9 bases between them. Germline CDR1 SNHLY, CDR2 FYNNEI. This CDR3 has 13 amino acids. For the CDR3, the DNA is TGTGCCAGCAGGCGGACAGCCAATCAGCCCCAGCATTTT. Residues: CASRRTANQPQHF.

J is TRBJ1-4 and V is TRBV15, with a tentative D call TRBD1 (5 bases). There are 17 residues in the CDR3. V was clipped by 2 bases and J by 2 bases, with 15 bases between them. CDR1 is LNHNV and CDR2 is YYDKDF in the germline V gene (reference sequence). The CDR3 here is CATSRLQGRGTNEKLFF. The DNA of the CDR3 is TGTGCCACCAGCAGACTGCAGGGCCGAGGTACTAATGAAAAACTGTTTTTT.

The rearrangement links TRBV5-5 to TRBJ1-4; D call uncertain. CDR1 SGHKS and CDR2 YYEKEE come from the germline V gene (reference sequence). This CDR3 is built from 12 residues. The V end lost 4 bases, the J end lost 12 bases, and 13 bases lay between the germline ends. The DNA of the CDR3 is TGTGCCAGCAGCCCGGCCTTCGGGGAACTGTTTTTT. It codes for CASSPAFGELFF. The whole variable domain, filled in from reference TRBV5-5 and TRBJ1-4, reads DAGVTQSPTHLIKTRGQQVTLRCSPISGHKSVSWYQQVLGQGPQFIFQYYEKEERGRGNFPDRFSARQFPNYSSELNVNALLLGDSALYLCASSPAFGELFFGSGTQLSVL.

The table lists this clone with a few counts. The V gene is TRBV21-1, the J gene TRBJ1-1; TRBD1, the table's D call, was not compared with the DNA. TRBV21-1 is a documented pseudogene. The CDR3 extends over 16 amino acids. DNA of the CDR3: TGTGCCAGCAGCAAAGCGAAGGGGGCTATGAGCGCTGAAGCTTTCTTT. Its translation: CASSKAKGAMSAEAFF.

The CDR3 protein is CASSFYRASEAFF. Written as DNA, the CDR3 is TGTGCCAGCAGCTTCTACAGGGCCTCTGAAGCTTTCTTT. The rearrangement links TRBV7-2 to TRBJ1-1, with D possibly being TRBD1 (6 bases). CDR1 is SGHTA and CDR2 is FQGNSA in the germline V gene. V lost 3 bases to trimming and J lost 6 bases, with 11 bases between them. There are 13 residues in the CDR3. The full variable domain, completed using reference TRBV7-2 and TRBJ1-1, is GAGVSQSPSNKVTEKGKDVELRCDPISGHTALYWYRQSLGQGLEFLIYFQGNSAPDKSGLPSDRFSAERTGGSVSTLTIQRTQQEDSAVYLCASSFYRASEAFFGQGTRLTVV.

This clone was found a few times. The CDR3 reads CATTLGAYNEQFF. As DNA, the CDR3 is TGTGCCACTACCCTTGGGGCCTACAATGAGCAGTTCTTC. V usage is TRBV19 and J usage is TRBJ2-1; no firm D call. Looked up from germline, CDR1 is LNHDA and CDR2 is SQIVND (reference sequence). The CDR3 consists of 13 residues. V was pared by 10 bases and J by 2 bases, with 12 bases between.

The rearrangement joins TRBV6-5 to TRBJ1-5, with 8 bases identical to TRBD1. The CDR3 extends over 13 amino acids. V lost 10 bases and J lost 5; bases outside the gene matches: 7. The V gene's germline CDR1 is MNHEY and CDR2 SVGAGI. For the CDR3, the DNA is TGTGCCATTACAGGGGGACGGGATCAGCCCCAGCATTTT. Translating gives CAITGGRDQPQHF.

The chain combines TRBV9 with TRBJ2-7; 8 bases align to TRBD1. Looked up from germline, CDR1 is SGDLS and CDR2 is YYNGEE. After removal of 4 bases from V and 2 bases from J, the junction contained 11 bases not matched to a gene. The CDR3 contains 16 residues. The CDR3 region is CASSPPEGTGTYEQYF. CDR3 DNA sequence: TGTGCCAGCAGCCCCCCGGAGGGGACAGGAACCTACGAGCAGTACTTC.

The chain recombines TRBV20-1 with TRBJ2-7; TRBD2 matches at 11 bases. With V trimmed by 3 bases and J by 7 bases, 8 bases remained unmatched. The CDR3 has 14 amino acids. Looked up from germline, CDR1 is DFQATT and CDR2 is SNEGSKA (reference sequence). This chain's CDR3 is CSASGSGGAGEQYF. DNA of the CDR3: TGCAGTGCTAGTGGTAGCGGGGGGGCAGGGGAGCAGTACTTC.

This chain connects TRBV2 to TRBJ2-1, with 7 bases fitting TRBD1. The germline V gene encodes CDR1 SNHLY and CDR2 FYNNEI. The CDR3 runs 18 residues. Losses at the gene ends were 2 bases for V and 0 bases for J; bases not matched to a gene: 10. This chain's CDR3 is CASSERGLPRSSYNEQFF. The CDR3 coding sequence is TGTGCCAGCAGTGAAAGGGGGCTCCCTCGGAGCTCCTACAATGAGCAGTTCTTC.

The rearrangement uses TRBV7-9 and TRBJ2-1, with 7 bases fitting TRBD1. In germline, CDR1 is SEHNR, CDR2 FQNEAQ (reference sequence). J was trimmed by 15 bases and V by 5 bases; bases with no gene match: 10. CDR3 size: 12 residues. This chain's CDR3 is CASSHDTGVAFF. CDR3 sequence (DNA): TGTGCCAGCAGCCACGATACAGGGGTGGCGTTCTTC.

The gene calls are TRBV15 and TRBJ2-2; 9 nucleotides align to TRBD1. Germline lookup yields CDR1 LNHNV and CDR2 YYDKDF (reference sequence). The CDR3 has 16 residues. V gave up 0 bases and J gave up 5 bases; unmatched junction bases: 4. This CDR3 is CATSREGTGKTGELFF. CDR3 nucleotides: TGTGCCACCAGCAGAGAGGGGACAGGGAAAACCGGGGAGCTGTTTTTT.

The V gene is TRBV7-3, the J gene TRBJ2-3; D not certain. V gave up 1 base and J gave up 3 bases, with 5 bases separating them. The CDR3 is 13 amino acids. Germline lookup yields CDR1 SGHTA and CDR2 FQGTGA. As DNA, the CDR3 is TGTGCCAGCAGCTTAAAACGGACAGATACGCAGTATTTT. Translated: CASSLKRTDTQYF.

The chain recombines TRBV5-1 with TRBJ1-1, with 8 bases that match TRBD1. The germline V gene encodes CDR1 SGHRS and CDR2 YFSETQ. There are 14 residues in the CDR3. V lost 1 base, J lost 6 bases, and 5 bases stayed unmatched. The CDR3 sequence is CASSLSRGQAEAFF. Here the CDR3 DNA reads TGCGCCAGCAGCTTGTCCAGGGGGCAGGCTGAAGCTTTCTTT.

This sequence joins TRBV2 and TRBJ1-5, with TRBD1 as a possible D gene (6 bases). Germline CDR1 is SNHLY and CDR2 is FYNNEI. V dropped 4 bases and J dropped 7 bases, with 11 bases sitting between them. The CDR3 length is 13 residues. The CDR3 region is CASSVGGRQPQHF. The CDR3 nucleotides are TGTGCCAGCAGTGTGGGGGGCCGGCAGCCCCAGCATTTT.

The V gene is TRBV19, the J gene TRBJ1-1; D perhaps matches TRBD1 (5 bases). CDR3 size: 13 residues. Per the germline V gene, CDR1 is LNHDA and CDR2 is SQIVND (reference sequence). V was clipped by 1 base and J by 7 bases, with 10 bases between them. CDR3 protein: CASSIARGGEAFF. CDR3 in DNA: TGTGCCAGTAGTATAGCCCGGGGGGGTGAAGCTTTCTTT.